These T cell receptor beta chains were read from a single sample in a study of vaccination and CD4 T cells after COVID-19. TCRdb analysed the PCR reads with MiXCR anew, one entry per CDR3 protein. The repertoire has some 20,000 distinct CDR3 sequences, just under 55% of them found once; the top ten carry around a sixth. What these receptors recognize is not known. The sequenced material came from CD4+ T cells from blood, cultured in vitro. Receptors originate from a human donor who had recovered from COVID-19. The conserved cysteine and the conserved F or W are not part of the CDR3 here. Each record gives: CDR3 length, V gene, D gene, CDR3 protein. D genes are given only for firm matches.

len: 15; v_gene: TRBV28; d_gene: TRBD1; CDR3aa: ASTNPVYAGQHYGYT
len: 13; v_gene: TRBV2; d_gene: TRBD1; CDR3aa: ASSPGTVGNQPQH
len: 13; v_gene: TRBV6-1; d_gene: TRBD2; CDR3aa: ASYPAGGGKGTQY
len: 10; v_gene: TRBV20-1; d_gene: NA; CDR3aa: SGRALTDTQY
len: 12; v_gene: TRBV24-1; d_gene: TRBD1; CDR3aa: ATSDEDRVYGYT
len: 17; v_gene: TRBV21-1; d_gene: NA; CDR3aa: ASSRAGLPGLAVYNEQF
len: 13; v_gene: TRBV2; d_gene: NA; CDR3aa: ASSEASGRGGIQY
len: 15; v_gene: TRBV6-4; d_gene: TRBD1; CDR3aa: ASSTPTETGLDETQY
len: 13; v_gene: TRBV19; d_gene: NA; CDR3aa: ASNGGLSSNQPQH
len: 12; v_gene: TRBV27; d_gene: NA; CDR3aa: ASSLSGGNQPQH
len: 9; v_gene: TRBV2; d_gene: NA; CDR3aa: ASTRSGELF
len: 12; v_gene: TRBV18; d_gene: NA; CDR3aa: ASSPVVRRYGYT
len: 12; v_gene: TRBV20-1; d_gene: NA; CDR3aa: SARATGENQPQH
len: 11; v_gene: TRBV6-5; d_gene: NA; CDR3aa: ASSFAEDTEAF
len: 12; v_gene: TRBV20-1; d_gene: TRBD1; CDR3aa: SASRTGINQPQH
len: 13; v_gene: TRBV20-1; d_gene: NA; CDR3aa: SAREFGGENYGYT
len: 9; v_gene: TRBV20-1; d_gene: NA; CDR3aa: SGGTQETQY
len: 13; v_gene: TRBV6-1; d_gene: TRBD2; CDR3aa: ASSPGLGERDTQY
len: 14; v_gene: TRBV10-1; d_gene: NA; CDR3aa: ASSDFLSGAIGELF
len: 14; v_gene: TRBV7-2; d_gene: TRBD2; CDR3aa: ASSSRTSGSRYEQY
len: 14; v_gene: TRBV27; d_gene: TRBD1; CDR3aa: ASSLDRDSTNYGYT
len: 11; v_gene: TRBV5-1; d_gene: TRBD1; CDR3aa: ASRKDRVTEAF
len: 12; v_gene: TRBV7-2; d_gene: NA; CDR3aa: ASSFPITQETQY
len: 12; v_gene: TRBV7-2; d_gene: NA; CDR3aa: ASSLGAGPETQY
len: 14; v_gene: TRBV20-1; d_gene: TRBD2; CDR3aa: SARGGTSDGTDTQY
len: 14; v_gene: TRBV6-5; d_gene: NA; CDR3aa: ASSYSRGGGQETQY
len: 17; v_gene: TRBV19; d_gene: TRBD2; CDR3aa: ASSGGTSPTPSSYNEQF